This entry is about one T cell receptor (beta chain). This entry is derived from a study of control samples from healthy donors and cancer patients. Clones were read by immunoSEQ multiplex PCR, and TCRdb kept only the in-frame ones, dropping some. This sample yields more than 95,000 clones, of which more than 75% are seen a single time; around 9% belongs to the top ten. V shed 0 bases and J shed 4 bases, with 27 bases lying between them. The CDR3 extends over 20 amino acids. The V gene's germline CDR1 is SGHRS and CDR2 YFSETQ. The chain links TRBV5-1 to TRBJ2-3; D is uncertain. The specimen sequenced was blood. The sequence came from a man aged 40-49 years in good health. As DNA, the CDR3 is TGCGCCAGCAGCTTGGCCGGCCTGAATCTCGGCAGGAATGAGGCAGATACGCAGTATTTT. Encoded protein: CASSLAGLNLGRNEADTQYF.